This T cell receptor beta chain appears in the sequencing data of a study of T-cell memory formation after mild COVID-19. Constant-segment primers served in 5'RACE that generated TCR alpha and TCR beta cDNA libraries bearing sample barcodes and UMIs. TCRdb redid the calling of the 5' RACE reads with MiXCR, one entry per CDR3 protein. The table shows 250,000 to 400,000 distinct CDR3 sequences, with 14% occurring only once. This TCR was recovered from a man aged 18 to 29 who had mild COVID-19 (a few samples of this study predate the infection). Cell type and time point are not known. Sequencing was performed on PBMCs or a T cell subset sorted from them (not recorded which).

The CDR3 reads CASSQAPVTDTQYF. CDR3 in DNA: TGTGCCAGCAGCCAAGCCCCCGTCACAGATACGCAGTATTTT. The gene calls are TRBV4-2 and TRBJ2-3, with D unresolved. V lost 1 base, J lost 2 bases, and 7 bases lay in between. CDR1 and CDR2 (germline): LGHNA, YNFKEQ. This CDR3 has 14 residues.